What follows is one TCR beta chain and its context. This record belongs to a study of blood T cell repertoires in COVID-19. For the study at large: From T cells, B-cell-depleted T cells, or PBMCs came the material, which was cDNA or gDNA.

Method: immunoSEQ multiplex PCR; TCRdb's copy keeps in-frame clones and lacks some. Here the sample spans about 300,000 clones, 90% being singletons. Followed longitudinally, the Seattle patients had been enrolled during active infection. The CDR3 is 13 residues long. The germline V and J ends were trimmed by 6 bases and 3 bases, with 11 bases remaining between them. Germline lookup yields CDR1 LNHDA and CDR2 SQIVND (reference sequence). This TCR was recovered from a woman aged 50 to 60 with COVID-19, enrolled during active disease. The V gene is TRBV19, the J gene TRBJ2-5, with D tentatively TRBD1 (5 bases). Sequences were obtained from peripheral blood. The CDR3 nucleotides read TGTGCCAGTAGATTCGGACATGAAGAGACCCAGTACTTC. It encodes CASRFGHEETQYF.